One sample yielded the 25 T cell receptor beta chains listed below, sequenced in a study of cytomegalovirus exposure and HLA in healthy donors. 13 Jbeta primers and 60 Vbeta primers were used for the PCR. TCRdb's table, derived via immunoSEQ multiplex PCR, lists solely in-frame clones and lacks some. The sample lists 100,000 or so clones, roughly 80% occurring once. Sequenced material: PBMCs. These receptors originate from a female donor in good health and CMV-seropositive.

This clone was counted a single time. The gene calls are TRBV30 and TRBJ1-2, with 8 bases fitting TRBD1. The CDR3 consists of 15 residues. V was pared by 1 base and J by 4 bases, with 8 bases of the junction left unmatched. CDR1 and CDR2 (germline): GTSNPN, SVGIG (reference sequence). DNA of the CDR3: TGTGCCTGGAGTGCCGGGACAGGCAGGGGCTATGGCTACACCTTC. It translates to CAWSAGTGRGYGYTF.

J is TRBJ1-1 and V is TRBV13, with 8 bases lining up with TRBD1. The length of the CDR3 is 14 residues. Germline-derived CDR1 and CDR2 are PRHDT and FYEKMQ (reference sequence). The ends lost 5 bases at V and 5 bases at J; junction bases unmatched: 7. CDR3 nucleotides: TGTGCCAGCAGCCCAAATACAGGGGGTACTGAAGCTTTCTTT. Its protein product is CASSPNTGGTEAFF.

This chain uses TRBV7-9 with TRBJ1-1; 9 bases fit TRBD1. V lost 6 bases to trimming and J lost 4 bases; unmatched junction nucleotides: 3. Germline V lookup: CDR1 SEHNR, CDR2 FQNEAQ (reference sequence). This CDR3 has 13 residues. Here the CDR3 DNA reads TGTGCCAGCAGTCAGACAGGGGGCACTGAAGCTTTCTTT. Translating it yields CASSQTGGTEAFF.

This chain links TRBV6-9 with TRBJ1-2; D is unclear. The germline V and J ends were trimmed by 7 bases and 0 bases, with 15 bases remaining between them. Germline V CDR1 and CDR2: MNHGY, SVAAGI. This CDR3 is built from 15 residues. The CDR3 DNA reads as TGTGCCAGCAATCCCCCCCGGGAAGCTAACTATGGCTACACCTTC. Translating gives CASNPPREANYGYTF.

This clone showed up just a few times. V is TRBV6-1 and J is TRBJ2-1, with 7 bases fitting TRBD2. V shed 8 bases and J 8 bases; nucleotides not matched to a gene: 15. The CDR3 has 15 residues. Germline V CDR1 and CDR2: MNHNS, SASEGT. The CDR3 DNA follows: TGTGCCAGCGGCCTAAGGGGCGGGGGTCTTTATGAGCAGTTCTTC. This codes for CASGLRGGGLYEQFF.

This chain connects TRBV18 to TRBJ1-1, with D tentatively TRBD1 (6 bases). Trimming removed 2 bases from V and 1 base from J, with 11 bases in between. CDR1 and CDR2 (germline): KGHSH, LQKENI. CDR3 size: 15 residues. CDR3 region: CASSPVGQQNTEAFF. CDR3 bases: TGTGCCAGCTCACCAGTCGGACAGCAGAACACTGAAGCTTTCTTT.

In nucleotides, the CDR3 is TGTGCCAGCTCAACACTCCGGGCGGGACAGGGGAACACTGAAGCTTTCTTT. Translated: CASSTLRAGQGNTEAFF. This chain uses TRBV18 with TRBJ1-1, with TRBD1 identical over 9 bases. The junction had 11 bases not matched to a gene; V was cut back by 5 bases and J by 1 base. The CDR3 is 17 residues long. In germline, CDR1 is KGHSH, CDR2 LQKENI.

The rearrangement joins TRBV7-9 to TRBJ2-3; no definite D call. Trimming removed 5 bases from V and 4 bases from J, with 13 bases in between. The germline CDR1 and CDR2 sequences are SEHNR and FQNEAQ (reference sequence). The CDR3 loop spans 14 amino acids. CDR3 in amino acids: CASSRLGSADTQYF. The CDR3 DNA follows: TGTGCCAGCAGCCGCCTAGGAAGCGCAGATACGCAGTATTTT.

J is TRBJ2-1 and V is TRBV4-2; the match to TRBD2 covers 14 bases. Trimming at V came to 1 base and at J to 7 bases, leaving 6 bases not matched to a gene. The germline gives CDR1 LGHNA, CDR2 YNFKEQ. This CDR3 has 17 amino acids. Here the CDR3 DNA reads TGTGCCAGCAGCCAAGGAACCGGGACTAGCGGGAGTAATGAGCAGTTCTTC. Protein product: CASSQGTGTSGSNEQFF.

CDR3 nucleotides: TGTGCCAGCAAGTCTAGCGGCACTTCCTACGAGCAGTACTTC. This gives the protein CASKSSGTSYEQYF. This chain joins TRBV2 and TRBJ2-7, with TRBD2 matching 7 bases. The CDR3 loop spans 14 amino acids. Germline values: CDR1 SNHLY, CDR2 FYNNEI. Germline trimming cut 7 bases from V and 1 base from J; bases unmatched to any gene: 7.

The chain links TRBV30 to TRBJ2-7; TRBD2 aligns across 12 bases. The CDR3 runs to 14 residues. The V gene end was trimmed by 6 bases and the J gene end by 4 bases; junction bases not matched to a gene: 7. Germline-derived CDR1 and CDR2 are GTSNPN and SVGIG (reference sequence). CDR3 protein: CACPKGLAGYEQYF. As DNA, the CDR3 is TGTGCCTGCCCAAAAGGACTAGCGGGGTACGAGCAGTACTTC.

The chain carries TRBV11-2 and TRBJ2-7, with D possibly being TRBD2 (6 bases). V lost 0 bases and J 0 bases, leaving 12 bases between the germline ends. Germline V gene lookup returns CDR1 SGHAT and CDR2 FQNNGV. CDR3 length equals 16 residues. The CDR3 region has the DNA TGTGCCAGCAGCTTAGAGGCTAGCGCGAGCTCCTACGAGCAGTACTTC. Translated, it gives CASSLEASASSYEQYF.

The rearrangement links TRBV27 to TRBJ1-6; tentatively, D is TRBD1 (5 bases). The CDR3 runs 13 residues. Germline V lookup: CDR1 MNHEY, CDR2 SMNVEV (reference sequence). The V and J ends lost 1 base and 7 bases respectively, with 5 bases between them. The CDR3 bases are TGTGCCAGCAGTTTATGGACAAATTCACCCCTCCACTTT. Its translation is CASSLWTNSPLHF.

Notes on this clone: This sequence may be a read error, since a much larger clone differs from it by one base. The chain employs TRBV28 and TRBJ1-5; 8 bases match TRBD1. V lost 4 bases to trimming and J lost 1 base; unmatched junction nucleotides: 0. The CDR3 length is 14 residues. CDR1 is MDHEN and CDR2 is SYDVKM in the germline V gene. In DNA form, the CDR3 reads TGTGCCAGCAGTTGGACAGGGAGCAATCAGCCCCAGCATTTT. Translation: CASSWTGSNQPQHF.

This chain links TRBV9 with TRBJ2-1; possibly TRBD2 for D (6 bases). Trimming cost V 0 bases and J 6 bases, with 13 bases left between them. The CDR3 covers 15 residues. Germline assignment: CDR1 SGDLS and CDR2 YYNGEE. CDR3 nucleotides: TGTGCCAGCAGCGTAGGAGTGACCGGGGGCAATGAGCAGTTCTTC. Translation: CASSVGVTGGNEQFF.

The table lists this clone with a count of one. CDR3 coding DNA: TGCGCCAGCAGTGAGCTAGCGGGAGGCCTCGTGGGGAATGAGCAGTTCTTC. Its translation is CASSELAGGLVGNEQFF. The rearrangement links TRBV10-1 to TRBJ2-1; 11 nucleotides agree with TRBD2. The ends lost 2 bases at V and 7 bases at J; junction bases unmatched: 10. Germline V CDR1 and CDR2: WNHNN, SYGVQD (reference sequence). There are 17 residues in the CDR3.

This clone turned up a few times. The gene calls are TRBV7-3 and TRBJ1-1, with 8 bases aligning to TRBD1. The germline gives CDR1 SGHTA, CDR2 FQGTGA. This CDR3 comprises 14 residues. V dropped 5 bases and J dropped 4; count of bases not matched to a gene: 6. The CDR3 DNA sequence: TGTGCCAGCAGCGTGACAGGGGAGACCACTGAAGCTTTCTTT. Protein product: CASSVTGETTEAFF.

Only a few counts were recorded for this clone. This chain links TRBV4-2 with TRBJ2-7; 14 bases map to TRBD2. The CDR3 sequence is 17 residues long. The ends lost 4 bases at V and 0 bases at J; junction bases unmatched: 5. Germline values: CDR1 LGHNA, CDR2 YNFKEQ. The CDR3 DNA reads as TGTGCCAGCAGCCCAGGACTAGCGGGAGGTTTCTCCTACGAGCAGTACTTC. This sequence encodes CASSPGLAGGFSYEQYF.

The rearrangement joins TRBV27 to TRBJ1-1; 11 bases fit TRBD1. With V trimmed by 5 bases and J by 5 bases, 7 bases remained unmatched. Germline V gene data show CDR1 as MNHEY and CDR2 as SMNVEV (reference sequence). The CDR3 loop spans 15 amino acids. In nucleotides, the CDR3 is TGTGCCAGCAGTCAAGCCGGGACAGGGGGGACTGAAGCTTTCTTT. Protein product: CASSQAGTGGTEAFF.

The chain links TRBV2 to TRBJ2-5; D uncertain. Trimming took 0 bases from V and 7 from J, leaving 6 bases between them. The CDR3 is 12 amino acids. Germline V gene data show CDR1 as SNHLY and CDR2 as FYNNEI. CDR3 protein: CASSEAQATQYF. The CDR3 DNA reads TGTGCCAGCAGTGAAGCCCAGGCGACCCAGTACTTC.

The V gene is TRBV4-2, the J gene TRBJ2-5; TRBD1 matches at 10 bases. This CDR3 region has 17 residues. V gave up 4 bases and J gave up 5 bases; unmatched junction bases: 13. The germline V gene has CDR1 LGHNA and CDR2 YNFKEQ. The CDR3, as DNA: TGTGCCAGCAGCCTCCGTCCCGGGACAGGGGCGGTCGAGACCCAGTACTTC. It yields the protein CASSLRPGTGAVETQYF.

This clone appeared a few times. The chain recombines TRBV7-2 with TRBJ1-2, with TRBD1 identical over 9 bases. The CDR3 totals 13 residues. V lost 4 bases to trimming and J lost 8 bases; unmatched junction nucleotides: 5. Germline CDR1 reads SGHTA; CDR2 reads FQGNSA. The CDR3 DNA follows: TGTGCCAGCAGCTCCCGGGACAGGGAGGGCTACACCTTC. It yields the protein CASSSRDREGYTF.

The chain joins TRBV4-3 to TRBJ1-1; no clear D. Germline values: CDR1 LGHNA, CDR2 YSLEER. This CDR3 comprises 15 residues. With 0 bases removed from V and 0 bases from J, the gap between germline ends came to 8 bases. DNA for the CDR3: TGCGCCAGCAGCCAAGATAGAACCATGAACACTGAAGCTTTCTTT. This sequence encodes CASSQDRTMNTEAFF.

This clone was seen more than once but under ten times. DNA for the CDR3: TGTGCCAGTAGTCCAGACAGGGGGGGCAATCAGCCCCAGCATTTT. Protein product: CASSPDRGGNQPQHF. This chain joins TRBV19 and TRBJ1-5, with TRBD1 identical over 9 bases. From germline, CDR1 is LNHDA and CDR2 SQIVND (reference sequence). The length of the CDR3 is 15 residues. V lost 5 bases to trimming and J lost 2 bases; unmatched junction nucleotides: 4.

The genes are TRBV2 and TRBJ2-6; D is unclear. CDR3 length: 13 amino acids. V gave up 9 bases and J gave up 0 bases, with 6 bases separating them. Germline V gene lookup returns CDR1 SNHLY and CDR2 FYNNEI. CDR3 DNA sequence: TGTGCCAGGGCTAGCTCTGGGGCCAACGTCCTGACTTTC. It encodes CARASSGANVLTF.